Below, 27 T cell receptor beta chains from the same sample are listed, as sequenced in a study of blood T cell repertoires in COVID-19. Sequencing was performed with immunoSEQ multiplex PCR; in TCRdb, only in-frame clones are kept and a portion is missing. The profile shows 35,000 to 40,000 clones, around 82% of them singletons. Sequencing used peripheral blood. All receptors come from a man aged 65-85 years with acute or convalescent COVID-19.

The chain employs TRBV9 and TRBJ2-1; TRBD2 aligns across 7 bases. Germline values: CDR1 SGDLS, CDR2 YYNGEE. With V trimmed by 0 bases and J by 0 bases, 3 bases remained unmatched. The CDR3 is 16 residues long. For the CDR3, the DNA is TGTGCCAGCAGCGTAGGGGCGGGGGACTCCTACAATGAGCAGTTCTTC. It specifies CASSVGAGDSYNEQFF.

The rearrangement links TRBV9 to TRBJ2-7; weak D call: TRBD2 (6 bases). Germline assignment: CDR1 SGDLS and CDR2 YYNGEE. V lost 0 bases to trimming and J lost 3 bases, with 16 bases between them. CDR3 length: 16 residues. DNA of the CDR3: TGTGCCAGCAGCGTAGGCGGAGGGTCGGGGCTCTACGAGCAGTACTTC. Translating it yields CASSVGGGSGLYEQYF. Filled out from reference TRBV9 and TRBJ2-7, the complete variable domain reads DSGVTQTPKHLITATGQRVTLRCSPRSGDLSVYWYQQSLDQGLQFLIQYYNGEERAKGNILERFSAQQFPDLHSELNLSSLELGDSALYFCASSVGGGSGLYEQYFGPGTRLTVT.

This chain joins TRBV6-1 and TRBJ2-5; possible D gene TRBD1, 5 bases. V dropped 0 bases and J dropped 1 base, with 9 bases sitting between them. CDR1 is MNHNS, CDR2 SASEGT, per germline. The CDR3 is 15 amino acids. CDR3 loop: CASSEAVGLQETQYF. The CDR3 DNA is TGTGCCAGCAGTGAAGCTGTGGGGCTCCAAGAGACCCAGTACTTC.

In this sample, this clone turned up once. The V call is TRBV28, the J call TRBJ2-2; 8 bases align to TRBD2. The CDR3 runs 14 residues. V lost 7 bases and J lost 2; bases outside the gene matches: 3. In germline, CDR1 is MDHEN, CDR2 SYDVKM. The CDR3 DNA follows: TGTGCCAGCATTGTAGCGGGAAACACCGGGGAGCTGTTTTTT. Residues: CASIVAGNTGELFF.

The chain combines TRBV4-3 with TRBJ1-1; TRBD1 matches 8 bases. The trim removed 0 bases at V and 5 bases at J, leaving 5 bases unmatched. Per germline, CDR1 LGHNA and CDR2 YSLEER. There are 15 residues in the CDR3. The CDR3 DNA is TGCGCCAGCAGCCAAGAGGACAGGGATGGAACTGAAGCTTTCTTT. As protein: CASSQEDRDGTEAFF.

The chain combines TRBV19 with TRBJ1-4; D remains ambiguous. Germline CDR1 reads LNHDA; CDR2 reads SQIVND (reference sequence). This CDR3 is 13 amino acids long. Trimming stripped 9 bases from V and 7 bases from J, with 15 bases between. CDR3 DNA sequence: TGTGCCAGCCTGGAGAGGGTAGTTGAAAAACTGTTTTTT. Protein sequence: CASLERVVEKLFF.

The rearrangement joins TRBV4-1 to TRBJ1-5; the D gene is possibly TRBD1 (5 bases). This CDR3 is built from 15 residues. The V gene lost 6 bases and the J gene lost 0 bases, with 12 bases spanning the gap. Germline CDR1 MGHRA, CDR2 YSYEKL. The CDR3 nucleotides read TGCGCCAGCAGGATAACAGGATCTAGCAATCAGCCCCAGCATTTT. Protein product: CASRITGSSNQPQHF.

This chain joins TRBV24-1 and TRBJ2-1; the match to TRBD2 covers 11 bases. Germline V gene sequence: CDR1 KGHDR, CDR2 SFDVKD. V trimming: 3 bases; J trimming: 4 bases; junction bases outside the gene matches: 4. CDR3 length: 16 amino acids. In DNA form, the CDR3 reads TGTGCCACCAGTGATCCAACTAGCGGGAGTTACAATGAGCAGTTCTTC. Residues: CATSDPTSGSYNEQFF.

In its sample, this clone was seen once. The chain uses TRBV6-5 and TRBJ2-3; 9 bases map to TRBD2. J gave up 3 bases and V 5 bases, and 6 bases lay outside the gene matches. This CDR3 region has 15 residues. Germline values: CDR1 MNHEY, CDR2 SVGAGI. The CDR3 DNA reads as TGTGCCAGCAGTCCTAGCGGGATTGAGACAGATACGCAGTATTTT. This codes for CASSPSGIETDTQYF.

This clone showed up just once. The V gene is TRBV3-1 (or the pseudogene TRBV3-2), the J gene TRBJ1-5; 8 positions match TRBD1. Trimming cost V 4 bases and J 7 bases; bases outside gene matches: 9. In germline, CDR1 is LGHDT, CDR2 YNNKEL (reference sequence). The CDR3 totals 15 residues. In DNA, the CDR3 is TGTGCCAGCAGCCTTTCGGACAGGGTTGGACAGCCCCAGCATTTT. Residues: CASSLSDRVGQPQHF.

The rearrangement uses TRBV7-2 and TRBJ2-7; TRBD1 matches 9 bases. V was pared by 2 bases and J by 0 bases, with 5 bases of the junction left unmatched. The CDR3 is 16 amino acids. CDR1 and CDR2 from the germline V gene are SGHTA and FQGNSA. The CDR3 spells CASSLKMGQGSYEQYF. Here the CDR3 DNA reads TGTGCCAGCAGCTTAAAGATGGGACAGGGCTCCTACGAGCAGTACTTC. Together with reference TRBV7-2 and TRBJ2-7, the CDR3 gives the full variable domain: GAGVSQSPSNKVTEKGKDVELRCDPISGHTALYWYRQSLGQGLEFLIYFQGNSAPDKSGLPSDRFSAERTGGSVSTLTIQRTQQEDSAVYLCASSLKMGQGSYEQYFGPGTRLTVT.

This chain joins TRBV13 and TRBJ1-3; TRBD1 agrees at 7 bases. Germline V gene data show CDR1 as PRHDT and CDR2 as FYEKMQ (reference sequence). V shed 5 bases, J shed 0 bases, and the junction held 7 bases outside the gene matches. CDR3 size: 16 residues. CDR3 sequence (DNA): TGTGCCAGCAGCCTCCGGACAGGAGACTCTGGAAACACCATATATTTT. Amino acids: CASSLRTGDSGNTIYF.

The rearrangement joins TRBV11-2 to TRBJ2-2; D is unclear. Germline assignment: CDR1 SGHAT and CDR2 FQNNGV. Deletions cut 4 bases from V and 0 bases from J, with 3 bases between. The CDR3 totals 13 residues. CDR3 loop: CASSYTNTGELFF. CDR3 in DNA: TGTGCCAGCAGCTACACGAACACCGGGGAGCTGTTTTTT.

V and J are TRBV7-2 and TRBJ2-7; D ambiguous. Trimming shortened V by 5 bases and J by 1 base, and 9 bases separated the two germline ends. The CDR3 contains 13 residues. The germline gives CDR1 SGHTA, CDR2 FQGNSA. This CDR3 reads CASSRVSSYEQYF. CDR3 coding DNA: TGTGCCAGCAGCCGTGTGTCGTCCTACGAGCAGTACTTC.

The chain has TRBV28 and TRBJ1-5; TRBD1 matches 9 bases. With V trimmed by 6 bases and J by 4 bases, 10 bases remained unmatched. Germline CDR1 is MDHEN and CDR2 is SYDVKM. The CDR3 sequence is 16 residues long. CDR3 sequence: CASSPDRTGVNQPQHF. CDR3 coding DNA: TGTGCCAGCAGCCCAGACAGGACAGGGGTGAATCAGCCCCAGCATTTT.

The V and J genes are TRBV5-1 and TRBJ2-1; 7 bases are a match to TRBD1. Germline V gene lookup returns CDR1 SGHRS and CDR2 YFSETQ. The CDR3 loop spans 17 amino acids. With V trimmed by 1 base and J by 7 bases, 14 bases remained unmatched. The CDR3 reads CASSLNVGRGNPNEQFF. DNA for the CDR3: TGCGCCAGCAGCTTGAACGTCGGCAGGGGGAATCCTAATGAGCAGTTCTTC.

The gene calls are TRBV10-2 and TRBJ2-7; D is perhaps TRBD2 (5 bases). CDR3 length: 12 residues. Germline-derived CDR1 and CDR2 are WSHSY and SAAADI. V lost 8 bases and J 5 bases, leaving 13 bases between the germline ends. CDR3 coding DNA: TGCGCCAGCGGACGGGGATTCCACGAGCAGTACTTC. This translates into CASGRGFHEQYF.

The chain combines TRBV29-1 with TRBJ1-2; unclear D gene. The V end was cut by 5 bases, the J end by 4 bases, with 14 bases between. The CDR3 spans 13 residues. CDR1 is SQVTM and CDR2 is ANQGSEA in the germline V gene. The CDR3 DNA reads TGCAGCGTTAATGGAGGAACAGTCTATGGCTACACCTTC. It is translated as CSVNGGTVYGYTF. The full variable domain, rest sourced from reference TRBV29-1 and TRBJ1-2, is SAVISQKPSRDICQRGTSLTIQCQVDSQVTMMFWYRQQPGQSLTLIATANQGSEATYESGFVIDKFPISRPNLTFSTLTVSNMSPEDSSIYLCSVNGGTVYGYTFGSGTRLTVV.

The chain recombines TRBV10-1 with TRBJ2-2; 8 bases fit TRBD1. This CDR3 has 16 residues. Trimming at V came to 0 bases and at J to 4 bases, leaving 4 bases not matched to a gene. Germline assignment: CDR1 WNHNN and CDR2 SYGVQD (reference sequence). CDR3 DNA: TGCGCCAGCAGTGAGTCAGCCAGGGGGCTCACCGGGGAGCTGTTTTTT. It encodes CASSESARGLTGELFF.

V gene TRBV3-1 (or the pseudogene TRBV3-2) combines with J gene TRBJ2-2; D gene unclear. V shed 1 base and J shed 3 bases, with 6 bases lying between them. CDR1 and CDR2 from the germline V gene are LGHDT and YNNKEL (reference sequence). The CDR3 extends over 14 amino acids. This CDR3 is CASSQARDTGELFF. CDR3 nucleotides: TGTGCCAGCAGCCAAGCCCGGGACACCGGGGAGCTGTTTTTT.

This rearrangement joins TRBV11-2 to TRBJ1-1; D is perhaps TRBD1 (6 bases). Trimming took off 5 bases at V and 7 bases at J, with 14 bases between the two ends. The germline V gene encodes CDR1 SGHAT and CDR2 FQNNGV. This CDR3 has 13 residues. CDR3 nucleotide sequence: TGTGCCAGCAGCCAAACGACAGGCCTTGAAGCTTTCTTT. Translation: CASSQTTGLEAFF.

CDR3 amino acids: CASSQWPSGRTNEQFF. The CDR3, as DNA: TGTGCCAGCAGCCAATGGCCTAGCGGGCGAACCAATGAGCAGTTCTTC. The chain carries TRBV6-2 or TRBV6-3 and TRBJ2-1, with 8 bases that match TRBD2. This CDR3 region has 16 residues. Germline CDR1 and CDR2: MNHEY and SVGEGT. Trimming took 6 bases from V and 6 from J; bases not matched to a gene: 13.

The chain carries TRBV10-1 and TRBJ2-1; perhaps TRBD2 as D (5 bases). Trimming shortened V by 3 bases and J by 10 bases, and 16 bases separated the two germline ends. CDR3 length: 14 amino acids. In germline, CDR1 is WNHNN, CDR2 SYGVQD (reference sequence). Written as DNA, the CDR3 is TGCGCCAGCAGTGATCGAGAGGGTTTGGTCGAGCAGTTCTTC. Its translation: CASSDREGLVEQFF.

J is TRBJ1-5 and V is TRBV7-2; 9 nucleotides line up with TRBD1. V shed 2 bases and J 4 bases; nucleotides not matched to a gene: 3. CDR1 is SGHTA, CDR2 FQGNSA, per germline. The CDR3 has 15 amino acids. In DNA, the CDR3 is TGTGCCAGCAGCTTATCGGGACAGGGTAATCAGCCCCAGCATTTT. It translates to CASSLSGQGNQPQHF.

The rearrangement links TRBV10-2 to TRBJ2-5, with 16 bases fitting TRBD2. V lost 0 bases and J lost 5; bases outside the gene matches: 3. The CDR3 spans 17 residues. Germline CDR1 reads WSHSY; CDR2 reads SAAADI. The DNA of the CDR3 is TGCGCCAGCAGTGAGTCGGGACTAGCGGGAGGGCTTGAGACCCAGTACTTC. Translated, it gives CASSESGLAGGLETQYF.

This chain's CDR3 is CASSVGRDQPQHF. DNA for the CDR3: TGTGCCAGCAGCGTAGGGAGGGATCAGCCCCAGCATTTT. The V call is TRBV7-2, the J call TRBJ1-5, with D uncertain. In germline, CDR1 is SGHTA, CDR2 FQGNSA. The CDR3 consists of 13 residues. V lost 5 bases, J lost 5 bases, and 10 bases lay in between.

The rearrangement uses TRBV6-2 or TRBV6-3 and TRBJ1-4; D unresolved. This CDR3 has 16 residues. Germline loops: CDR1 MNHEY, CDR2 SVGEGT. Trimming took 6 bases from V and 4 from J, leaving 18 bases between them. The CDR3 DNA sequence: TGTGCCAGCAGCCCACACCGGTCCGGAGATAATGAAAAACTGTTTTTT. Translated: CASSPHRSGDNEKLFF.